These 26 T cell receptor beta chains were sequenced from one sample in a study of identifying expanded T cells in peripheral blood. Libraries were prepared by immunoSEQ multiplex PCR; TCRdb keeps only in-frame clonotypes and omits some of them. Here the sample spans 85,000 to 120,000 clones, approximately 90% being singletons. Sequences were obtained from blood. These receptors all stem from a person aged 18-70 years in good health.

The rearrangement uses TRBV6-6 and TRBJ1-1; D may be TRBD1 (6 bases). There are 13 residues in the CDR3. V lost 7 bases, J lost 5 bases, and 14 bases lay in between. CDR1 and CDR2 (germline): MNHNY, SVGAGI (reference sequence). CDR3 DNA sequence: TGTGCCAGCACCTCCCCGACAGGAACTGAAGCTTTCTTT. Translated, it gives CASTSPTGTEAFF.

This chain connects TRBV18 to TRBJ1-1; TRBD1 matches at 9 bases. CDR3 length: 17 residues. V was pared by 3 bases and J by 0 bases, with 8 bases of the junction left unmatched. Germline values: CDR1 KGHSH, CDR2 LQKENI. As DNA, the CDR3 is TGTGCCAGCTCACCGATAGGGACAGGGTGGATGAACACTGAAGCTTTCTTT. It yields the protein CASSPIGTGWMNTEAFF.

Here the CDR3 reads CASSLTGRNEKLFF. Here the CDR3 DNA reads TGTGCCAGCAGCTTGACAGGGCGAAATGAAAAACTGTTTTTT. J is TRBJ1-4 and V is TRBV5-4; possible D gene TRBD1, 6 bases. The CDR3 is 14 amino acids. From germline, CDR1 is SGHNT and CDR2 YYREEE (reference sequence). Trimming stripped 1 base from V and 5 bases from J, with 9 bases between.

The chain recombines TRBV7-8 with TRBJ1-1; D gene ambiguous. The CDR3 spans 15 residues. V lost 2 bases and J lost 1, with 11 bases in between. The V gene's germline CDR1 is SGHVS and CDR2 FQNEAQ. The CDR3 loop reads CASSLLGWGNTEAFF. The CDR3 DNA reads as TGTGCCAGCAGCTTATTGGGCTGGGGGAACACTGAAGCTTTCTTT.

In its sample, this clone was seen once. This chain links TRBV5-4 with TRBJ2-7, with 8 nucleotides matching TRBD1. Germline V gene data show CDR1 as SGHNT and CDR2 as YYREEE (reference sequence). V was clipped by 0 bases and J by 2 bases; unmatched bases: 1. The CDR3 contains 14 residues. The chain's CDR3 is CASSLEQGAYEQYF. DNA for the CDR3: TGTGCCAGCAGCTTGGAACAGGGGGCCTACGAGCAGTACTTC.

This chain connects TRBV6-1 to TRBJ2-5; 10 bases are a match to TRBD2. The length of the CDR3 is 15 residues. V shed 6 bases, J shed 1 base, and the junction held 5 bases outside the gene matches. Germline V lookup: CDR1 MNHNS, CDR2 SASEGT. Here the CDR3 DNA reads TGTGCCAGCAGGAGATTAGCGGGGGGCCAAGAGACCCAGTACTTC. Residues: CASRRLAGGQETQYF.

This chain links TRBV18 with TRBJ1-5; D is unresolved. V lost 1 base and J lost 0, with 7 bases in between. The CDR3 runs to 15 residues. Germline V gene lookup returns CDR1 KGHSH and CDR2 LQKENI. CDR3 sequence reads: CASSPLPYSNQPQHF. CDR3 in DNA: TGTGCCAGCTCACCACTCCCCTATAGCAATCAGCCCCAGCATTTT.

This chain connects TRBV7-3 to TRBJ2-3; D is undetermined. CDR1 is SGHTA and CDR2 is FQGTGA in the germline V gene. The CDR3 has 14 residues. Trimming stripped 4 bases from V and 4 bases from J, with 12 bases between. The CDR3 region is CASSSPQRPDTQYF. The DNA of the CDR3 is TGTGCCAGCAGCTCCCCCCAGAGGCCAGATACGCAGTATTTT.

J is TRBJ1-1 and V is TRBV5-5; D is unresolved. The germline V gene has CDR1 SGHKS and CDR2 YYEKEE (reference sequence). V was clipped by 3 bases and J by 3 bases, with 12 bases between them. This CDR3 has 14 residues. The CDR3 spells CASSSFGRDTEAFF. The CDR3 region has the DNA TGTGCCAGCAGCTCCTTCGGGCGGGACACTGAAGCTTTCTTT.

The chain couples TRBV5-4 to TRBJ2-7, with a weak D call TRBD2 (6 bases). V dropped 4 bases and J dropped 0 bases, with 8 bases sitting between them. Per germline, CDR1 SGHNT and CDR2 YYREEE (reference sequence). This CDR3 has 13 residues. CDR3 loop: CASSPRDSYEQYF. The CDR3 DNA follows: TGTGCCAGCAGCCCGCGGGACTCCTACGAGCAGTACTTC.

The CDR3 DNA sequence: TGTGCCAGCAGTCAACGGACAGGGTATAGCAATCAGCCCCAGCATTTT. Protein product: CASSQRTGYSNQPQHF. J is TRBJ1-5 and V is TRBV27; the match to TRBD1 covers 8 bases. Germline V CDR1 and CDR2: MNHEY, SMNVEV (reference sequence). Losses at the gene ends were 5 bases for V and 0 bases for J; bases not matched to a gene: 6. The CDR3 extends over 16 amino acids.

The rearrangement links TRBV10-3 to TRBJ2-7, with TRBD1 identical over 9 bases. The V gene's germline CDR1 is ENHRY and CDR2 SYGVKD. This CDR3 region has 13 residues. J gave up 4 bases and V 7 bases, and 5 bases lay outside the gene matches. The CDR3 bases are TGTGCCATCATGGGACAGGGAAAGTACGAGCAGTACTTC. It codes for CAIMGQGKYEQYF.

The chain is built from TRBV2 and TRBJ1-4, with 8 bases aligning to TRBD1. The CDR3 contains 16 residues. The germline gives CDR1 SNHLY, CDR2 FYNNEI. J lost 8 bases, V lost 7 bases, and 15 bases had no gene match. The CDR3 loop reads CASTPITDRGREKLFF. The CDR3, as DNA: TGTGCCAGCACGCCCATAACTGACAGGGGTCGAGAAAAACTGTTTTTT.

This sequence joins TRBV7-9 and TRBJ2-1; the D is unclear. This CDR3 is 14 amino acids long. V lost 2 bases, J lost 5 bases, and 10 bases lay in between. Germline values: CDR1 SEHNR, CDR2 FQNEAQ (reference sequence). The chain's CDR3 is CASSLYGTHNEQFF. The CDR3 nucleotides are TGTGCCAGCAGCTTATATGGTACACACAATGAGCAGTTCTTC.

This clone showed up just once. This sequence joins TRBV23-1 and TRBJ1-3; 7 bases map to TRBD1. Being an ORF, TRBV23-1 has a function that is uncertain. The CDR3 has 15 residues. The V gene end was trimmed by 5 bases and the J gene end by 0 bases; junction bases not matched to a gene: 4. CDR3 amino acids: CASSKGTASGNTIYF. CDR3 in DNA: TGCGCCAGCAGTAAGGGGACAGCCTCTGGAAACACCATATATTTT.

V usage is TRBV4-2 and J usage is TRBJ2-7; 10 positions match TRBD2. Germline CDR1 is LGHNA and CDR2 is YNFKEQ. Trimming cost V 1 base and J 7 bases; bases outside gene matches: 16. This CDR3 contains 18 residues. The CDR3 region is CASSQAWLAGAEPGEQYF. CDR3 coding DNA: TGTGCCAGCAGCCAAGCTTGGCTAGCGGGAGCCGAGCCGGGGGAGCAGTACTTC.

This chain joins TRBV7-8 and TRBJ1-5; TRBD1 aligns across 7 bases. Trimming at V came to 5 bases and at J to 4 bases, leaving 11 bases not matched to a gene. The CDR3 contains 16 residues. Per germline, CDR1 SGHVS and CDR2 FQNEAQ. CDR3 sequence reads: CASSPWQGQTNQPQHF. DNA for the CDR3: TGTGCCAGCAGCCCATGGCAGGGACAGACGAATCAGCCCCAGCATTTT.

The chain couples TRBV28 to TRBJ1-4, with D possibly being TRBD1 (6 bases). The germline V and J ends were trimmed by 5 bases and 7 bases, with 17 bases remaining between them. The CDR3 has 15 amino acids. The germline V gene has CDR1 MDHEN and CDR2 SYDVKM. CDR3 amino acids: CASSPITGQSEKLFF. CDR3 DNA sequence: TGTGCCAGCAGTCCGATAACAGGACAGAGTGAAAAACTGTTTTTT. Full variable domain (outside the CDR3, taken from reference TRBV28 and TRBJ1-4): DVKVTQSSRYLVKRTGEKVFLECVQDMDHENMFWYRQDPGLGLRLIYFSYDVKMKEKGDIPEGYSVSREKKERFSLILESASTNQTSMYLCASSPITGQSEKLFFGSGTQLSVL.

This clone was picked up a small number of times. The chain joins TRBV28 to TRBJ1-2, with TRBD1 matching over 7 bases. V lost 1 base to trimming and J lost 4 bases; unmatched junction nucleotides: 3. The CDR3 totals 14 residues. Per the germline V gene, CDR1 is MDHEN and CDR2 is SYDVKM. CDR3 nucleotide sequence: TGTGCCAGCAGTTTATCGGGACAGTTCTATGGCTACACCTTC. Protein sequence: CASSLSGQFYGYTF.

This chain connects TRBV7-8 to TRBJ2-7; D ambiguous. V lost 5 bases and J 1 base, leaving 12 bases between the germline ends. Germline CDR1 reads SGHVS; CDR2 reads FQNEAQ. The CDR3 extends over 14 amino acids. The CDR3 bases are TGTGCCAGCAGCCCCACCCAGGAATCCTACGAGCAGTACTTC. Protein sequence: CASSPTQESYEQYF. Full variable domain (missing parts from reference TRBV7-8 and TRBJ2-7): GAGVSQSPRYKVAKRGQDVALRCDPISGHVSLFWYQQALGQGPEFLTYFQNEAQLDKSGLPSDRFFAERPEGSVSTLKIQRTQQEDSAVYLCASSPTQESYEQYFGPGTRLTVT.

This chain joins TRBV2 and TRBJ1-6, with 7 bases that match TRBD1. V shed 7 bases and J 7 bases; nucleotides not matched to a gene: 4. The CDR3 totals 13 residues. Looked up from germline, CDR1 is SNHLY and CDR2 is FYNNEI. The CDR3 loop is CASTGQINSPLHF. The DNA for the CDR3 is TGTGCCAGCACGGGACAGATAAATTCACCCCTCCACTTT.

The CDR3 DNA sequence: TGTGCCAGCAGCTCATCCGGGACAGGGGGCTTGAATGGCTACACCTTC. Translated, it gives CASSSSGTGGLNGYTF. The V gene is TRBV11-2, the J gene TRBJ1-2; the match to TRBD1 covers 12 bases. The CDR3 is 16 amino acids. The J segment lost 6 bases and the V segment lost 4 bases, leaving 9 bases of the junction unmatched. Germline values: CDR1 SGHAT, CDR2 FQNNGV. Looking up the rest from reference TRBV11-2 and TRBJ1-2 gives the full variable domain: EAGVAQSPRYKIIEKRQSVAFWCNPISGHATLYWYQQILGQGPKLLIQFQNNGVVDDSQLPKDRFSAERLKGVDSTLKIQPAKLEDSAVYLCASSSSGTGGLNGYTFGSGTRLTVV.

V gene TRBV4-2 combines with J gene TRBJ2-5; TRBD2 might be the D (7 bases). The CDR3 covers 15 residues. Trimming took 3 bases from V and 1 from J, leaving 12 bases between them. Germline assignment: CDR1 LGHNA and CDR2 YNFKEQ. The chain's CDR3 is CASSHGAGAQETQYF. The CDR3 nucleotides read TGTGCCAGCAGCCATGGGGCGGGGGCCCAAGAGACCCAGTACTTC.

The rearrangement links TRBV21-1 to TRBJ2-5. TRBV21-1 is reported as a pseudogene. The CDR3 spans 15 residues. CDR3 loop: CASSTQHGTQETQYF. As DNA, the CDR3 is TGTGCCAGCAGCACCCAGCACGGCACACAAGAGACCCAGTACTTC.

This clone was counted between two and nine times. The chain couples TRBV28 to TRBJ1-5; no reliable D call. Trimming cost V 7 bases and J 0 bases, with 4 bases left between them. The germline V gene has CDR1 MDHEN and CDR2 SYDVKM. The CDR3 length is 12 residues. The CDR3 DNA is TGTGCCAGCACTGATAGCAATCAGCCCCAGCATTTT. This encodes CASTDSNQPQHF.

The chain carries TRBV7-2 and TRBJ1-2, with D unresolved. Trimming shortened V by 4 bases and J by 4 bases, and 16 bases separated the two germline ends. CDR1 SGHTA and CDR2 FQGNSA come from the germline V gene. This CDR3 contains 15 residues. The DNA for the CDR3 is TGTGCCAGCAGCTCAAGGTCTGGGCCCTTCTATGGCTACACCTTC. Translating gives CASSSRSGPFYGYTF.